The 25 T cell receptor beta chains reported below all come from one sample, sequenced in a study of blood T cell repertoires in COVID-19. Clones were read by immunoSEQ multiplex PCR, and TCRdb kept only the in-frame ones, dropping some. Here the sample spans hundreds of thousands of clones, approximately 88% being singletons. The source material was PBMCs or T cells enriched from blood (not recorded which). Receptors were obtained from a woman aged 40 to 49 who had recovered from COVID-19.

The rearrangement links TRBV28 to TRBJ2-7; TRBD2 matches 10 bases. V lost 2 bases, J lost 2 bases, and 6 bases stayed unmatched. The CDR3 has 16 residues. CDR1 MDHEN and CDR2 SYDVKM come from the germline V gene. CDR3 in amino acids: CASSLLLAGVTYEQYF. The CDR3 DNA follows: TGTGCCAGCAGTTTACTCCTAGCGGGAGTTACCTACGAGCAGTACTTC.

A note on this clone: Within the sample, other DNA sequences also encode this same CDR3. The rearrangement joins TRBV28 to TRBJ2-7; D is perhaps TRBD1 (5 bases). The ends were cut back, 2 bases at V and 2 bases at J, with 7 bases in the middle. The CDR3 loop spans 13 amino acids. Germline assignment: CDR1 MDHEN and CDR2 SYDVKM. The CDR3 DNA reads TGTGCCAGCAGTTTAAGGGGTCCCTACGAGCAGTACTTC. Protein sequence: CASSLRGPYEQYF.

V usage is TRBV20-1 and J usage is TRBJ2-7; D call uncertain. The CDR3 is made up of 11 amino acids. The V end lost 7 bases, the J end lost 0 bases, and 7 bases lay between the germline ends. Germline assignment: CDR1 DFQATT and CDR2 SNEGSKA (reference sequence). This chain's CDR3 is CSGQGSYEQYF. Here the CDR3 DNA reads TGCAGTGGACAAGGCTCCTACGAGCAGTACTTC.

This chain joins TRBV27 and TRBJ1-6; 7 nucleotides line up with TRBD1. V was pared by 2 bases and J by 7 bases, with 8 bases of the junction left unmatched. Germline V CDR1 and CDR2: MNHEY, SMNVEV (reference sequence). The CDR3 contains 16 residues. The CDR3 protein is CASSLEPGTANSPLHF. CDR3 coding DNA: TGTGCCAGCAGTTTAGAACCCGGGACAGCAAATTCACCCCTCCACTTT.

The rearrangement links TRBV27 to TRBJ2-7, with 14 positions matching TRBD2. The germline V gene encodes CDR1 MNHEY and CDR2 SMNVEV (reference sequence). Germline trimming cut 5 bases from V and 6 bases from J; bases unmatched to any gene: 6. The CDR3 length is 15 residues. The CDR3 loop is CASSTPGLAGGEQYF. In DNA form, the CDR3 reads TGTGCCAGCAGTACTCCCGGACTAGCGGGAGGCGAGCAGTACTTC.

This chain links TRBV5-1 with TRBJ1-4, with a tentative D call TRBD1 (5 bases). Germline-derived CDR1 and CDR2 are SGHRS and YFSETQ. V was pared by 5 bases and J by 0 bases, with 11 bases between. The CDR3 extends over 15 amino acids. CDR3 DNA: TGCGCCAGCAGACCGCCACAGGCAACTAATGAAAAACTGTTTTTT. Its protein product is CASRPPQATNEKLFF.

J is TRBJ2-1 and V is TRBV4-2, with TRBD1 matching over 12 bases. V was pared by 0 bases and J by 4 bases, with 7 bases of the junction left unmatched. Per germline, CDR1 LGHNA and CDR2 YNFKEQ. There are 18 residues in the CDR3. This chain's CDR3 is CASSQDLGQGAQYNEQFF. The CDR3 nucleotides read TGTGCCAGCAGCCAAGATTTGGGACAGGGGGCGCAGTACAATGAGCAGTTCTTC.

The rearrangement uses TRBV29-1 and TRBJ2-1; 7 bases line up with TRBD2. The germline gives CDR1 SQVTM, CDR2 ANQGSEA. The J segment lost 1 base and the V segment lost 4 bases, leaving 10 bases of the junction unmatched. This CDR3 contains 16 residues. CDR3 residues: CSVAGGLEASYNEQFF. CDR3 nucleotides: TGCAGCGTTGCGGGGGGACTGGAAGCGTCCTACAATGAGCAGTTCTTC.

For the CDR3, the DNA is TGTGCCAGCAGCCGAGAGCGGGAGGGCACAGATACGCAGTATTTT. Protein product: CASSREREGTDTQYF. The J gene is TRBJ2-3, the V gene TRBV28; the match to TRBD2 covers 9 bases. CDR1 and CDR2 (germline): MDHEN, SYDVKM. The length of the CDR3 is 15 residues. Trimming at V came to 6 bases and at J to 1 base, leaving 5 bases not matched to a gene.

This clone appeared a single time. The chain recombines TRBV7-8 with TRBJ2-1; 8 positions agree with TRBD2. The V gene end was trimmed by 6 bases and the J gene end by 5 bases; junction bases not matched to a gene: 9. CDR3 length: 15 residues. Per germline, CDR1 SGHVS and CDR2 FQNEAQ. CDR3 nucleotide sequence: TGTGCCAGCAGTTCAGGACTAGCTAAGCACAATGAGCAGTTCTTC. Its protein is CASSSGLAKHNEQFF. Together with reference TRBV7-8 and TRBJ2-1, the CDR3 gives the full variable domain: GAGVSQSPRYKVAKRGQDVALRCDPISGHVSLFWYQQALGQGPEFLTYFQNEAQLDKSGLPSDRFFAERPEGSVSTLKIQRTQQEDSAVYLCASSSGLAKHNEQFFGPGTRLTVL.

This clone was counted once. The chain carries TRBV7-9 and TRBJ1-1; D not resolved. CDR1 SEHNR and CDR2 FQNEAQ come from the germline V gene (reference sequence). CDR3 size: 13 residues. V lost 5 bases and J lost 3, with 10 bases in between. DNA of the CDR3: TGTGCCAGCAGCCAATCAGCGGACACTGAAGCTTTCTTT. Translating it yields CASSQSADTEAFF.

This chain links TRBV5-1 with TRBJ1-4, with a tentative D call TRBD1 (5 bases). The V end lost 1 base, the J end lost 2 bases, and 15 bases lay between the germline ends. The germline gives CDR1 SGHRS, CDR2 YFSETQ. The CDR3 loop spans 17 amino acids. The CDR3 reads CASSLLGEGSTNEKLFF. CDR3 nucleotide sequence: TGCGCCAGCAGCTTGCTTGGGGAGGGGTCTACTAATGAAAAACTGTTTTTT.

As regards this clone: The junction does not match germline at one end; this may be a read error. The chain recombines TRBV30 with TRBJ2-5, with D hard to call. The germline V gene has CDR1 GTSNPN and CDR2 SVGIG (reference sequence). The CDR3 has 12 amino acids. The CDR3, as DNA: TGTGCCTGGAGTACCACGCCGGAGAGCCAGTACTTC. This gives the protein CAWSTTPESQYF.

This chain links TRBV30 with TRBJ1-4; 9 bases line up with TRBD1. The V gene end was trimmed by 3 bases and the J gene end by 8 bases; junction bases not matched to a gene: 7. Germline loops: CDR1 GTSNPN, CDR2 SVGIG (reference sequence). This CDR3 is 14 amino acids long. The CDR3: CAWRSGTGSEKLFF. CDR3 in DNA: TGTGCCTGGAGGTCCGGGACAGGGAGCGAAAAACTGTTTTTT.

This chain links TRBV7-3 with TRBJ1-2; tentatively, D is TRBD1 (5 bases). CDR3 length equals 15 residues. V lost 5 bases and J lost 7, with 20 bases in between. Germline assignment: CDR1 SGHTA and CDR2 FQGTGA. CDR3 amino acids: CASSPRGGDLVGYTF. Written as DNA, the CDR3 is TGTGCCAGCAGCCCCCGTGGGGGGGATTTGGTTGGCTACACCTTC.

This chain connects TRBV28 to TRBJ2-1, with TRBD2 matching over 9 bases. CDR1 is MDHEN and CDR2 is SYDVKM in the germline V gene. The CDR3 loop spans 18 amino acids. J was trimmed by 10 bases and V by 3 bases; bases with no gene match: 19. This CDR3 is CASSFWGFVSGRSPEQFF. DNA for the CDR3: TGTGCCAGCAGTTTTTGGGGATTCGTTAGCGGGAGATCTCCCGAGCAGTTCTTC.

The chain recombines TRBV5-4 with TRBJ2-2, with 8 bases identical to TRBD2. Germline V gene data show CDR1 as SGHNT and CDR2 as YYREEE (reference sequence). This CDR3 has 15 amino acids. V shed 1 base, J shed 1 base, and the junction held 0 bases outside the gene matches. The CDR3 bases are TGTGCCAGCAGCTTGAGCGGGGGGAACACCGGGGAGCTGTTTTTT. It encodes CASSLSGGNTGELFF.

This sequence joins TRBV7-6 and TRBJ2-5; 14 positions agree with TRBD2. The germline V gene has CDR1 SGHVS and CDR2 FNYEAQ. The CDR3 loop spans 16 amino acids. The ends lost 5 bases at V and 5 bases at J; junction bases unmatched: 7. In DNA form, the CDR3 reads TGTGCCAGCAGCCGGGGACTAGCGGGAGAGCATGAGACCCAGTACTTC. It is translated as CASSRGLAGEHETQYF.

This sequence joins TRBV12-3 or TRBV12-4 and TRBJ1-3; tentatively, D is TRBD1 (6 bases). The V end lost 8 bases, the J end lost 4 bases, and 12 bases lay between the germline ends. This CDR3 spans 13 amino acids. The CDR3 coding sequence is TGTGCCAGCCGACAGGCTCCCGGAAACACCATATATTTT. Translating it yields CASRQAPGNTIYF.

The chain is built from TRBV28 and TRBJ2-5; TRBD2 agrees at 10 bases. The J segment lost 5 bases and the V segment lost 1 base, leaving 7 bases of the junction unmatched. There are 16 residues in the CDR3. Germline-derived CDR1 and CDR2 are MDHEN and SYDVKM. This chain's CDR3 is CASSLLGLAAEETQYF. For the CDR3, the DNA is TGTGCCAGCAGTTTATTAGGACTAGCGGCTGAGGAGACCCAGTACTTC.

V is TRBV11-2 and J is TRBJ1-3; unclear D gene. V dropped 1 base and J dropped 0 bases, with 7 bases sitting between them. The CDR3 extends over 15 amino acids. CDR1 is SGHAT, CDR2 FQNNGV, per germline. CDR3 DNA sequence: TGTGCCAGCAGCTTAGGGCGGTACTCTGGAAACACCATATATTTT. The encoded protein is CASSLGRYSGNTIYF.

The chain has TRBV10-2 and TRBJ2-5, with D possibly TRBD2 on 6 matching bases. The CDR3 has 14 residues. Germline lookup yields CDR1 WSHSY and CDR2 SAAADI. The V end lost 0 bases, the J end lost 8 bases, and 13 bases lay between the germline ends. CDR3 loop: CASSESNRGGTQYF. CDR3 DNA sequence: TGCGCCAGCAGTGAGTCGAACCGGGGAGGTACCCAGTACTTC.

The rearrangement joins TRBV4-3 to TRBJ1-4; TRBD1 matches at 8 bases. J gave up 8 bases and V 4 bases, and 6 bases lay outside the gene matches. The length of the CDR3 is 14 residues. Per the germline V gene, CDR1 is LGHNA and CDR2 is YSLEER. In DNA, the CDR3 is TGCGCCAGCAGCCGCGACAGGGGAGGCGAAAAACTGTTTTTT. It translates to CASSRDRGGEKLFF.

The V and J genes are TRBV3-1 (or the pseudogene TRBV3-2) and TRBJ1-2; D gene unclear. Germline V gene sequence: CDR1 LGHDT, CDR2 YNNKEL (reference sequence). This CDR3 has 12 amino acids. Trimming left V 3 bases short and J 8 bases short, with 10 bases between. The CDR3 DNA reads TGTGCCAGCAGCCAGGCAAGTCTGGGCTACACCTTC. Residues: CASSQASLGYTF.

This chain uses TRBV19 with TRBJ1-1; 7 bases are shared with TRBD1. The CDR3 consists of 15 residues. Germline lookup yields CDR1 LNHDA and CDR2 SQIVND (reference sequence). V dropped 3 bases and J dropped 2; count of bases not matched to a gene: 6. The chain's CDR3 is CASSMWTGRNTEAFF. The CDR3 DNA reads TGTGCCAGTAGTATGTGGACAGGCCGAAACACTGAAGCTTTCTTT.